This T cell receptor beta chain was recorded in a study of blood T cell repertoires in COVID-19 (TCRdb year 2020). A note on the overall study: The collaborator samples originated in the United States, Italy and Spain and spanned the acute and convalescent phases of COVID-19. The material from the prospective study consisted of cDNA or gDNA derived from T cells, B-cell-depleted T cells, or PBMCs. Nearly every sample came with metadata listing a de-identified subject ID, COVID-19 status, age in years and sex. HLA class I and class II types, where available, came from metadata supplied by the sample provider rather than from assay-based typing. The repertoires were released in a freely available public database meant as a resource for research on the immune response to SARS-CoV-2. The dataset comprised deeply sampled blood TCRbeta repertoires from subjects exposed to, actively infected with, or recovered from COVID-19. Samples came from the ongoing ImmuneRACE study (first 160 participants) plus 1,254 subjects from 6 global collaborators.

In the case of this clone: Its recognized antigen is unknown. Base qualities are missing; no much larger clone stands one base away.

Study-wide findings and limitations: Clinical and demographic metadata were provided uncurated, with the amount varying by source and participant.

A distance of 17 bases separates the germline ends of V and J, which lose 3 bases and 6 bases respectively. Looking up the germline V gene yields CDR1 LGHNA and CDR2 YNFKEQ. There are 16 amino acids in the CDR3, from cysteine to phenylalanine inclusive. The CDR3 DNA has 48 bases and is translated from base 1. TCRbeta CDR3 regions were amplified from genomic DNA by means of the immunoSEQ Assay, a bias-controlled multiplex PCR. The study's processing was this. The number of nucleated cells in each sample was estimated from the amplification of reference gene primers within the assay. To quantify the absolute abundance of each unique TCRbeta CDR3 rearrangement, sequence reads were collapsed and filtered. For each sample, productive Simpson clonality was calculated as the square root of Simpson's diversity index over productive rearrangements. Drawn from immuneACCESS, this table holds only the in-frame rearrangements with V and J called that TCRdb kept. Clones are partly lost; checked studies trace under half to an unresolved V gene and leave the rest unexplained. From that table come the V and J calls and clone size; the DNA was used to work out D and trimming. The sample contains around 460,000 clones, roughly 90% of them found a single time. The biggest ten clones account for roughly 0.87% of the sample.

In Seattle, one collaborating source enrolled patients while the infection was active and tracked those patients longitudinally over the course of disease. Collaborating institutions collected whole blood in K2EDTA tubes following their own protocols. Collaborator samples were shipped for TCRbeta analysis as frozen whole blood, isolated PBMCs, or DNA extracted from either sample type. The sequence derives from a man between 18 and 35 years old with COVID-19, enrolled during active disease. Sequencing input: peripheral blood. The rearrangement joined TRBV4-2 to TRBJ2-2; a tentative D call is TRBD2 (5 bases match). The encoded CDR3 is CASSQLEGTRAGELFF. The bases are TGTGCCAGCAGCCAGCTTGAGGGAACTAGAGCCGGGGAGCTGTTTTTT.